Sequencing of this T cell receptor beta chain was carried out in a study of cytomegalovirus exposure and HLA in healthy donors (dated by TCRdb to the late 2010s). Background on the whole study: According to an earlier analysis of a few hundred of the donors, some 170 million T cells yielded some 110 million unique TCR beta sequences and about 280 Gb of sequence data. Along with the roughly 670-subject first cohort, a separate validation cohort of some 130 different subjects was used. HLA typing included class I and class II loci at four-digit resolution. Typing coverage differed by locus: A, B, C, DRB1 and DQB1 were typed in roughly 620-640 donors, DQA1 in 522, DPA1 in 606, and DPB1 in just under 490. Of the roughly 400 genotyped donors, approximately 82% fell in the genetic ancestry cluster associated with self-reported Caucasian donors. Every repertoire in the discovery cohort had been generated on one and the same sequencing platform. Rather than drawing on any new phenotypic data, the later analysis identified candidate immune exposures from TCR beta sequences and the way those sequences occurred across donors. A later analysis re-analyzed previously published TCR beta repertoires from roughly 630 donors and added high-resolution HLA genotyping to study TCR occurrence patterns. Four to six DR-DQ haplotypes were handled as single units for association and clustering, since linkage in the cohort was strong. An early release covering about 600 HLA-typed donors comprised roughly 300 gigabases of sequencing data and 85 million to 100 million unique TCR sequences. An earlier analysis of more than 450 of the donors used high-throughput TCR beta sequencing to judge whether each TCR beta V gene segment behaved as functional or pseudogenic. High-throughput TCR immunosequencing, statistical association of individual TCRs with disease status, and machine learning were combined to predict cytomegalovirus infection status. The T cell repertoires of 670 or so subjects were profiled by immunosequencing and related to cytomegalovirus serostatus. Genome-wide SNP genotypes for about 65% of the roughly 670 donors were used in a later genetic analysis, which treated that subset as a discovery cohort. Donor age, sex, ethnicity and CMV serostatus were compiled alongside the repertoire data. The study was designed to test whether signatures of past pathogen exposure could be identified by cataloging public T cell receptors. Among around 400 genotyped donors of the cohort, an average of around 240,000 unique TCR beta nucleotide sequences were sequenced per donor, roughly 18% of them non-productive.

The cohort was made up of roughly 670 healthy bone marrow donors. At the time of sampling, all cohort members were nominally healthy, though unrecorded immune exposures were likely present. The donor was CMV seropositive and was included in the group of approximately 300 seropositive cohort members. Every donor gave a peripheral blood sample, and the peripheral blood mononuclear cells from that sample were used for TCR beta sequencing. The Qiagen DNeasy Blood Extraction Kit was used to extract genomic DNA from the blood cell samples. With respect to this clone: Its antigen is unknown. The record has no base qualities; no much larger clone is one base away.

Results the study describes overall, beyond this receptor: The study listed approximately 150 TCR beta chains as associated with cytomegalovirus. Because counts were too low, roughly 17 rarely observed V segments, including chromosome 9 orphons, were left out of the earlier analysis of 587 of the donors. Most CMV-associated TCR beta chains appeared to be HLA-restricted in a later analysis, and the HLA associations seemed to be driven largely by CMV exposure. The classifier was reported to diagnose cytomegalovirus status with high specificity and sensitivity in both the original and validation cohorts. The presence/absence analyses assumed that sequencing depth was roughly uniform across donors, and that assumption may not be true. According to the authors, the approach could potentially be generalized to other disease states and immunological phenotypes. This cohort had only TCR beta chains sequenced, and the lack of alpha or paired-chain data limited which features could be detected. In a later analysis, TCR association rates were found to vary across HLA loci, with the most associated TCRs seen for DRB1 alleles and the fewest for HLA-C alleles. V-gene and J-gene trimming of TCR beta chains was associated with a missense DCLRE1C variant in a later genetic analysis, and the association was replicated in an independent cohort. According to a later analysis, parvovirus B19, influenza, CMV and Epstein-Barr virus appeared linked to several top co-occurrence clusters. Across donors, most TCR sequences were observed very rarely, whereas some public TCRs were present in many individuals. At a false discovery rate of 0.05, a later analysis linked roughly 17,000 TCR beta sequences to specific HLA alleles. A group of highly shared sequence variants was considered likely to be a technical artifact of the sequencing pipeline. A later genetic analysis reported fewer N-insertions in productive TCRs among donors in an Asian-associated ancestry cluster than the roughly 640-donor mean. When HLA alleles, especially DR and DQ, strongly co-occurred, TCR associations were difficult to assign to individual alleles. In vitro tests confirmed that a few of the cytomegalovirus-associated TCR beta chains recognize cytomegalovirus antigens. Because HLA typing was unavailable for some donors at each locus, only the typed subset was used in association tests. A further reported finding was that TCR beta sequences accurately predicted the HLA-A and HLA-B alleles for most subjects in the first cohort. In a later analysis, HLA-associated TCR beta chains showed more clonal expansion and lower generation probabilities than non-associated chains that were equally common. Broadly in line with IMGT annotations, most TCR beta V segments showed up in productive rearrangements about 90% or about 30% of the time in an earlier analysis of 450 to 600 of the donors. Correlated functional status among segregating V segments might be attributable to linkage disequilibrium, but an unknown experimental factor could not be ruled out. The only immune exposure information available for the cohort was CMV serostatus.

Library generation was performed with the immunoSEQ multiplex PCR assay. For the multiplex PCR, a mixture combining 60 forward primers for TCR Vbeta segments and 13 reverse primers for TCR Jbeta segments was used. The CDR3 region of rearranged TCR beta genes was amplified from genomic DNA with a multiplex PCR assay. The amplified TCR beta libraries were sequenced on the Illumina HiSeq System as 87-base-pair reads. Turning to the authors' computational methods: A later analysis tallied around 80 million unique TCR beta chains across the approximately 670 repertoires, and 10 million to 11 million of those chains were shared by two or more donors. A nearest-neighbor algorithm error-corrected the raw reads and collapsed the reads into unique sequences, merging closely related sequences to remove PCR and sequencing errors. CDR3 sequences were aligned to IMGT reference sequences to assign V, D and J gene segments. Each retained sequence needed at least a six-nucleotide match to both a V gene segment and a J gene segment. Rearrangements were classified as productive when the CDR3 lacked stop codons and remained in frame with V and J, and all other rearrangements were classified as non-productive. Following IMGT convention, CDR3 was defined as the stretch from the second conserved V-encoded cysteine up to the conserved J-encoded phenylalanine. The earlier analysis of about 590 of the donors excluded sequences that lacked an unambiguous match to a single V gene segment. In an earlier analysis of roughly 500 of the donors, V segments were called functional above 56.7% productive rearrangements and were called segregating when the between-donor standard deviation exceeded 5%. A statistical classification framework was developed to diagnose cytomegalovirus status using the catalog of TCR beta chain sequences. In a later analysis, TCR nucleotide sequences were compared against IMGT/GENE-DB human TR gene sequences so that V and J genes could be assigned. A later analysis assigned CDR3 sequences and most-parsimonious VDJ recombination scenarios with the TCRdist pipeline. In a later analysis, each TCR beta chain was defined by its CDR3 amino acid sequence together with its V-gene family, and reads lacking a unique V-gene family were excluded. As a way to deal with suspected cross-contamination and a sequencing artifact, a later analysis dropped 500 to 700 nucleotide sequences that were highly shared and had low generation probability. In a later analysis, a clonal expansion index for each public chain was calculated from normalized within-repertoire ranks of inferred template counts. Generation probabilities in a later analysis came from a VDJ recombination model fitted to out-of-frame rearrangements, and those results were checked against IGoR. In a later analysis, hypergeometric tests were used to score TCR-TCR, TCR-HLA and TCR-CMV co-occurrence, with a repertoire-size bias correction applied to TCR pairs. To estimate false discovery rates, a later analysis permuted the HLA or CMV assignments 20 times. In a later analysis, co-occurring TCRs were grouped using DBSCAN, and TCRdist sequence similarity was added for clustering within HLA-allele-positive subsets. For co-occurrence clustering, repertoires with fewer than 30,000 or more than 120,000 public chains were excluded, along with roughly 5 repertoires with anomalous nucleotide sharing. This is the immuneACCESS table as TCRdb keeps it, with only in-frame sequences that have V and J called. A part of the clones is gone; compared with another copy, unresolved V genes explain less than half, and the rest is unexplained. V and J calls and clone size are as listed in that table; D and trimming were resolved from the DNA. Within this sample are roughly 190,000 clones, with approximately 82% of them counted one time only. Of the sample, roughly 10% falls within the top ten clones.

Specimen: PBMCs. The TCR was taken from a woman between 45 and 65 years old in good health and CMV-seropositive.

At the DNA level, the sequence is TGTGCCAGCTCACCAGGAGGGGGCCTTGAAGCTTTCTTT. The resulting protein is CASSPGGGLEAFF. The sequence is built from TRBV18 and TRBJ1-1, with 7 bases in between that match TRBD1. The germline V gene sets CDR1 to KGHSH and CDR2 to LQKENI. Including cysteine and phenylalanine, the CDR3 has 13 amino acids. Just the 39-base CDR3 DNA is kept, in frame starting at base 1. Germline trimming: 2 bases from V, 7 bases from J; junction bases outside gene matches: 4.